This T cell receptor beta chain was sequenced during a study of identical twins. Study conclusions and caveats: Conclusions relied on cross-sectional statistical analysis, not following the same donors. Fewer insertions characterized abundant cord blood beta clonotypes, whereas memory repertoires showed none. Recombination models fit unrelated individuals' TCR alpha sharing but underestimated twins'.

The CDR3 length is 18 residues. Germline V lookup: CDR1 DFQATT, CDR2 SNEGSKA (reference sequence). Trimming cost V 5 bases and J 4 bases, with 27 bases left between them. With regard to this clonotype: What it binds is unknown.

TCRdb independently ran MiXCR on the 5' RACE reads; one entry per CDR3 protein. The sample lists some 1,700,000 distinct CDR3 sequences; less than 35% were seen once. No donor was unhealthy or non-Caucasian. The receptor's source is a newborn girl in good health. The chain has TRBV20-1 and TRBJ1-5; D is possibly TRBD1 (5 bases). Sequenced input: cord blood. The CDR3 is CSASQPVDRGGPNQPQHF. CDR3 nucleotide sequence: TGCAGTGCTTCCCAACCCGTCGATAGGGGAGGGCCAAATCAGCCCCAGCATTTT.